Here is one TCR beta chain with its context. This sample is drawn from a study of blood T cell repertoires in COVID-19. For the study at large: There were acute and convalescent COVID-19 samples, and they came from the United States, Italy and Spain. T cells, B-cell-depleted T cells, or PBMCs supplied cDNA or gDNA.

In the study's own analysis: Researchers report that nucleated cell counts were estimated from reference gene primer amplification. Clones were sequenced by immunoSEQ multiplex PCR, and TCRdb holds only the in-frame ones, with some missing. The V and J calls and clone size were taken over from that table, and D and trimming were inferred from the DNA. The sample lists 100,000 to 150,000 clones, 60% to 85% occurring once. This CDR3 region has 12 residues. The V gene's germline CDR1 is SGHTA and CDR2 FQGNSA. Deletions cut 5 bases from V and 5 bases from J, with 9 bases between. The chain combines TRBV7-2 with TRBJ2-5; no clear D. Sequencing used peripheral blood. The sequence was obtained from a man in his 70s with acute or convalescent COVID-19. As DNA, the CDR3 is TGTGCCAGCAGCCCTGAGGTGGAGACCCAGTACTTC. This translates into CASSPEVETQYF. The full variable domain, rest sourced from reference TRBV7-2 and TRBJ2-5, is GAGVSQSPSNKVTEKGKDVELRCDPISGHTALYWYRQSLGQGLEFLIYFQGNSAPDKSGLPSDRFSAERTGGSVSTLTIQRTQQEDSAVYLCASSPEVETQYFGPGTRLLVL.